The rows below give T cell receptor beta chains drawn from one sample of a study of T-cell memory formation after mild COVID-19. One entry per CDR3 protein, called by TCRdb with MiXCR from the 5' RACE reads. This sample carries about 300,000 distinct CDR3 sequences, less than 20% of them seen once, and the ten largest clones take under 25%. The sequenced sample was PBMCs or a T cell subset sorted from them (not recorded which). These receptors all come from a man in his late teens or twenties who had mild COVID-19 (a few samples of this study predate the infection). Cell type and time point are not known. CDR3s leave out the opening cysteine and the closing phenylalanine or tryptophan. A D gene is named only where the DNA matches it firmly. Rows give clone size only sometimes, using once, few, many, or a class for an expanded clone.

j_call: TRBJ2-1
d_call: TRBD2
v_call: TRBV7-2
clone_size: -
cdr3_aa: ASSLEIAGGYGQF

j_call: TRBJ2-1
d_call: -
v_call: TRBV12-3/TRBV12-4
clone_size: -
cdr3_aa: ASSLQPGLEAWF

j_call: TRBJ1-6
d_call: -
v_call: TRBV7-6
clone_size: few
cdr3_aa: ASSPLGTGNSPLH

j_call: TRBJ2-5
d_call: -
v_call: TRBV5-1
clone_size: -
cdr3_aa: ASSLSTWRTRGETQY

j_call: TRBJ2-1
d_call: -
v_call: TRBV7-3
clone_size: few
cdr3_aa: ASSGPPGHNEQF

j_call: TRBJ1-2
d_call: -
v_call: TRBV12-3/TRBV12-4
clone_size: -
cdr3_aa: ASSRTGLEGYT

j_call: TRBJ2-5
d_call: -
v_call: TRBV7-9
clone_size: -
cdr3_aa: ASTDLEETQY

j_call: TRBJ1-2
d_call: -
v_call: TRBV20-1
clone_size: few
cdr3_aa: SARDASLVPSRGGYT

j_call: TRBJ2-6
d_call: -
v_call: TRBV7-3
clone_size: -
cdr3_aa: ASSAVNGANVLT

j_call: TRBJ2-1
d_call: TRBD2
v_call: TRBV7-8
clone_size: -
cdr3_aa: ASSSRAGPSSYNEQF

j_call: TRBJ1-1
d_call: TRBD1
v_call: TRBV6-5
clone_size: few
cdr3_aa: ASSSQGALGHTEAF

j_call: TRBJ2-7
d_call: TRBD2
v_call: TRBV10-2
clone_size: -
cdr3_aa: ASSDSGGNYYEQY

j_call: TRBJ2-7
d_call: -
v_call: TRBV9
clone_size: few
cdr3_aa: ASSVAVTGYYEQY

j_call: TRBJ1-2
d_call: TRBD1
v_call: TRBV29-1
clone_size: -
cdr3_aa: SVRTGAGGYT

j_call: TRBJ2-2
d_call: -
v_call: TRBV20-1
clone_size: few
cdr3_aa: SAPEPYTGELF

j_call: TRBJ2-3
d_call: TRBD1
v_call: TRBV29-1
clone_size: -
cdr3_aa: SVVDRGFLLAQY

j_call: TRBJ2-2
d_call: TRBD2
v_call: TRBV11-2
clone_size: many
cdr3_aa: ASSFQAGGVGELF

j_call: TRBJ2-6
d_call: -
v_call: TRBV7-3
clone_size: few
cdr3_aa: ASSPWLSSGANVLT

j_call: TRBJ1-6
d_call: -
v_call: TRBV7-2
clone_size: few
cdr3_aa: ASSPQANSPLH

j_call: TRBJ2-1
d_call: -
v_call: TRBV11-2
clone_size: few
cdr3_aa: ASSLDLVNEQF

j_call: TRBJ2-1
d_call: TRBD2
v_call: TRBV6-2/TRBV6-3
clone_size: few
cdr3_aa: ASSYLAGNNEQF

j_call: TRBJ2-7
d_call: TRBD2
v_call: TRBV4-2
clone_size: few
cdr3_aa: ASSQDGLAGVYEQY

j_call: TRBJ2-1
d_call: TRBD2
v_call: TRBV7-8
clone_size: -
cdr3_aa: ASSLATSGAYNEQF

j_call: TRBJ2-1
d_call: -
v_call: TRBV7-2
clone_size: few
cdr3_aa: ASSLARISGSDEQF

j_call: TRBJ1-2
d_call: -
v_call: TRBV28
clone_size: few
cdr3_aa: ASSSPGKGYT

j_call: TRBJ2-7
d_call: -
v_call: TRBV18
clone_size: -
cdr3_aa: ASSHGRRGVYEQY

j_call: TRBJ1-5
d_call: TRBD1
v_call: TRBV20-1
clone_size: -
cdr3_aa: SFGTENQPQH

j_call: TRBJ2-3
d_call: -
v_call: TRBV5-5
clone_size: few
cdr3_aa: ASSLGGWGSTDTQY

j_call: TRBJ1-1
d_call: -
v_call: TRBV28
clone_size: -
cdr3_aa: ASKFSLNTEAF

j_call: TRBJ1-2
d_call: -
v_call: TRBV6-1
clone_size: few
cdr3_aa: ASSELRTANYGYT

j_call: TRBJ2-7
d_call: -
v_call: TRBV12-3/TRBV12-4
clone_size: -
cdr3_aa: ASSLVGGEQY

j_call: TRBJ1-2
d_call: -
v_call: TRBV4-1
clone_size: -
cdr3_aa: ASSQGQRPLARGFGYT

j_call: TRBJ2-3
d_call: TRBD1
v_call: TRBV28
clone_size: few
cdr3_aa: ASTLLPGQGARDTQY

j_call: TRBJ2-3
d_call: TRBD2
v_call: TRBV4-3
clone_size: few
cdr3_aa: ASSQDQGLGGDTQY

j_call: TRBJ2-1
d_call: -
v_call: TRBV5-1
clone_size: -
cdr3_aa: ASSSAGAENEQF

j_call: TRBJ1-1
d_call: -
v_call: TRBV7-8
clone_size: -
cdr3_aa: ASSAVRMNTEAF

j_call: TRBJ1-1
d_call: -
v_call: TRBV5-1
clone_size: few
cdr3_aa: ASSLALRRHVNTEAF

j_call: TRBJ1-1
d_call: -
v_call: TRBV27
clone_size: once
cdr3_aa: ASRRRGAGEAF